The source of this T cell receptor (beta chain) is a study of T cells in Graves' hyperthyroidism and ophthalmopathy. Researchers took RNA transcripts and amplified the TCR beta CDR3 regions from them. A set of HTBI primers served as the primers for a first-round RT-PCR of the TCR CDR3. Each CDR3 protein is one row after TCRdb ran MiXCR on the multiplex PCR reads. The sample has about 360,000 distinct CDR3 sequences, roughly 19% seen once; the top ten hold around 4%. This clonotype has at least ten counts. CDR3 length equals 14 residues. V dropped 7 bases and J dropped 6 bases, with 18 bases sitting between them. CDR1 and CDR2 (germline): LNHDA, SQIVND (reference sequence).

V is TRBV19 and J is TRBJ1-2; possible D gene TRBD1, 5 bases. This clonotype was obtained from a woman between 18 and 29 years old with Graves' hyperthyroidism. Sequenced input: blood. The CDR3 nucleotides read TGTGCCAGTATCCCCCGGGGGTCGGAGGATGGCTACACCTTC. Translation: CASIPRGSEDGYTF.